One sample yielded the 29 T cell receptor beta chains listed below, sequenced in a study of blood T cell repertoires in COVID-19. Repertoires were generated with immunoSEQ multiplex PCR, while TCRdb's copy carries only in-frame clones and drops some. Of about 140,000 clones listed, 70% to 85% are singletons. Material: peripheral blood. These receptors all stem from a woman older than 75 in a cohort sampled during active or convalescent COVID-19.

This chain joins TRBV2 and TRBJ2-1; weak D call: TRBD1 (6 bases). CDR3 size: 17 residues. V was shortened by 8 bases and J by 5 bases, with 25 bases between the two germline ends. Germline values: CDR1 SNHLY, CDR2 FYNNEI. The CDR3 nucleotides are TGTGCCAGCCGTTGGGGGCGGACCTTACCATGGAACAATGAGCAGTTCTTC. Amino acid sequence: CASRWGRTLPWNNEQFF. Full variable domain (remainder filled in from reference TRBV2 and TRBJ2-1): EPEVTQTPSHQVTQMGQEVILRCVPISNHLYFYWYRQILGQKVEFLVSFYNNEISEKSEIFDDQFSVERPDGSNFTLKIRSTKLEDSAMYFCASRWGRTLPWNNEQFFGPGTRLTVL.

The chain joins TRBV6-5 to TRBJ2-7, with 8 bases that match TRBD1. CDR1 is MNHEY, CDR2 SVGAGI, per germline. The CDR3 runs to 12 residues. The J segment lost 4 bases and the V segment lost 5 bases, leaving 1 base of the junction unmatched. The chain's CDR3 is CASSRTGYEQYV. In DNA form, the CDR3 reads TGTGCCAGCAGTCGGACAGGGTACGAGCAGTACGTC.

The chain employs TRBV5-1 and TRBJ1-2; 10 nucleotides match TRBD1. Germline V gives CDR1 SGHRS, CDR2 YFSETQ. V was pared by 4 bases and J by 4 bases, with 7 bases of the junction left unmatched. The CDR3 runs 15 residues. CDR3 DNA: TGCGCCAGCAGCACGACAGGGGGCGACGGCTATGGCTACACCTTC. Encoded protein: CASSTTGGDGYGYTF.

V is TRBV5-6 and J is TRBJ1-6, with 9 bases matching TRBD1. V trimming: 0 bases; J trimming: 7 bases; junction bases outside the gene matches: 5. The CDR3 length is 16 residues. Germline CDR1 reads SGHDT; CDR2 reads YYEEEE. The CDR3 sequence is CASSLGYRGPNSPLHF. The CDR3, as DNA: TGTGCCAGCAGCTTGGGTTACAGGGGGCCGAATTCACCCCTCCACTTT.

The chain is built from TRBV2 and TRBJ2-4; weak D call: TRBD2 (5 bases). This CDR3 region has 15 residues. Trimming took 6 bases from V and 2 from J, leaving 14 bases between them. Looked up from germline, CDR1 is SNHLY and CDR2 is FYNNEI. The CDR3 nucleotides read TGTGCCAGCAGCACTGCAGGAGGTTCCAAAAACATTCAGTACTTC. Translation: CASSTAGGSKNIQYF.

The rearrangement joins TRBV5-6 to TRBJ2-3, with D perhaps TRBD1 (6 bases). The CDR3 extends over 17 amino acids. V shed 0 bases and J shed 0 bases, with 14 bases lying between them. From germline, CDR1 is SGHDT and CDR2 YYEEEE. This CDR3 reads CASSLVGASSSTDTQYF. CDR3 nucleotides: TGTGCCAGCAGCTTGGTGGGGGCTTCTTCTAGCACAGATACGCAGTATTTT.

This sequence joins TRBV3-1 (or the pseudogene TRBV3-2) and TRBJ1-2, with TRBD1 identical over 8 bases. Trimming removed 0 bases from V and 6 bases from J; junction bases left unmatched: 3. The CDR3 consists of 14 residues. Germline V CDR1 and CDR2: LGHDT, YNNKEL (reference sequence). CDR3 protein: CASSQEWTGNGYTF. The CDR3 coding sequence is TGTGCCAGCAGCCAAGAATGGACAGGGAATGGCTACACCTTC.

J is TRBJ2-4 and V is TRBV7-9; perhaps TRBD1 as D (6 bases). With 3 bases removed from V and 3 bases from J, the gap between germline ends came to 9 bases. The CDR3 spans 14 residues. Per germline, CDR1 SEHNR and CDR2 FQNEAQ (reference sequence). This chain's CDR3 is CASSLVGGKNIQYF. In DNA, the CDR3 is TGTGCCAGCAGCTTGGTAGGGGGCAAAAACATTCAGTACTTC.

The genes are TRBV5-1 and TRBJ2-6; D ambiguous. This CDR3 is 15 amino acids long. Per the germline V gene, CDR1 is SGHRS and CDR2 is YFSETQ. V was cut by 5 bases and J by 0 bases, with 9 bases left in between. The DNA of the CDR3 is TGCGCCAGCAGAACGCGAAGCTCTGGGGCCAACGTCCTGACTTTC. Translating gives CASRTRSSGANVLTF.

The table lists this clone with a count of one. The rearrangement uses TRBV28 and TRBJ1-3; TRBD1 is a possible D gene (6 bases). This CDR3 has 16 amino acids. Germline V gene sequence: CDR1 MDHEN, CDR2 SYDVKM. The V end was cut by 7 bases, the J end by 3 bases, with 19 bases between. The CDR3 bases are TGTGCCAGCACCCTGCGGAGCGGGGGGCGTGGAAACACCATATATTTT. Its translation is CASTLRSGGRGNTIYF.

This clone was detected only once. J is TRBJ2-2 and V is TRBV6-6; D is perhaps TRBD1 (5 bases). The CDR3 consists of 15 residues. Looked up from germline, CDR1 is MNHNY and CDR2 is SVGAGI (reference sequence). V lost 6 bases, J lost 1 base, and 12 bases lay in between. The CDR3 region is CASSRREGNTGELFF. CDR3 nucleotide sequence: TGTGCCAGCAGCCGCAGGGAAGGGAACACCGGGGAGCTGTTTTTT.

CDR3 residues: CASSQVARSSYEQYV. The DNA of the CDR3 is TGCGCCAGCAGCCAAGTGGCCCGGAGCTCCTACGAGCAGTACGTC. The V and J genes are TRBV4-3 and TRBJ2-7; D is unclear. This CDR3 has 15 residues. Germline CDR1 and CDR2: LGHNA and YSLEER. The ends were cut back, 1 base at V and 0 bases at J, with 10 bases in the middle.

The chain recombines TRBV9 with TRBJ2-1, with D possibly TRBD1 on 6 matching bases. V lost 1 base and J 5 bases, leaving 10 bases between the germline ends. CDR3 length equals 14 residues. Germline V gene data show CDR1 as SGDLS and CDR2 as YYNGEE. The CDR3 DNA reads as TGTGCCAGCAGCGTACAGGGGCGGAACAATGAGCAGTTCTTC. It encodes CASSVQGRNNEQFF.

The chain is built from TRBV18 and TRBJ2-5; D might be TRBD1 (5 bases). The germline CDR1 and CDR2 sequences are KGHSH and LQKENI. This CDR3 is built from 16 residues. V was cut by 1 base and J by 2 bases, with 14 bases left in between. The CDR3 bases are TGTGCCAGCTCACCACGTATTCAGGGTGGGCAAGAGACCCAGTACTTC. Translated, it gives CASSPRIQGGQETQYF.

This chain uses TRBV9 with TRBJ1-3; D is possibly TRBD1 (6 bases). CDR1 SGDLS and CDR2 YYNGEE come from the germline V gene. The CDR3 is made up of 16 amino acids. Deletions cut 2 bases from V and 0 bases from J, with 12 bases between. The CDR3 bases are TGTGCCAGCAGCGTGGCAGGGGCCAGCTCTGGAAACACCATATATTTT. Its protein product is CASSVAGASSGNTIYF. The full variable domain, rest sourced from reference TRBV9 and TRBJ1-3, is DSGVTQTPKHLITATGQRVTLRCSPRSGDLSVYWYQQSLDQGLQFLIQYYNGEERAKGNILERFSAQQFPDLHSELNLSSLELGDSALYFCASSVAGASSGNTIYFGEGSWLTVV.

The V and J genes are TRBV4-1 and TRBJ2-3, with D uncertain. Per germline, CDR1 MGHRA and CDR2 YSYEKL. This CDR3 region has 14 residues. V lost 1 base, J lost 2 bases, and 7 bases lay in between. CDR3 nucleotide sequence: TGCGCCAGCAGCCAAGCATCCAACACAGATACGCAGTATTTT. It is translated as CASSQASNTDTQYF.

This clone came up once. The chain links TRBV3-1 (or the pseudogene TRBV3-2) to TRBJ2-7, with 9 positions matching TRBD1. Germline CDR1 and CDR2: LGHDT and YNNKEL (reference sequence). Unmatched junction bases numbered 6, after V lost 3 bases and J lost 3 bases. The CDR3 extends over 15 amino acids. The CDR3 coding sequence is TGTGCCAGCAGCCAGAGCTGGGACAGGGTCTACGAGCAGTACTTC. Encoded protein: CASSQSWDRVYEQYF.

The V and J genes are TRBV5-1 and TRBJ2-5; no reliable D call. The CDR3 has 13 residues. Between the trimmed V and J ends, which lost 0 bases and 1 base, there was a span of 4 bases. Germline V gene lookup returns CDR1 SGHRS and CDR2 YFSETQ. CDR3 nucleotide sequence: TGCGCCAGCAGCTTGGGGCCCCAAGAGACCCAGTACTTC. Its translation: CASSLGPQETQYF.

V usage is TRBV19 and J usage is TRBJ1-2, with D maybe TRBD1 (5 bases). V was cut by 5 bases and J by 5 bases, with 9 bases left in between. CDR1 and CDR2 from the germline V gene are LNHDA and SQIVND (reference sequence). The CDR3 length is 12 residues. CDR3 DNA sequence: TGTGCCAGTAGTTCACAGGTTTATGGCTACACCTTC. Protein: CASSSQVYGYTF.

The V call is TRBV5-4, the J call TRBJ1-1, with TRBD1 matching 7 bases. The V segment lost 2 bases and the J segment 7 bases; nucleotides outside the gene matches: 5. Germline assignment: CDR1 SGHNT and CDR2 YYREEE (reference sequence). CDR3 length equals 13 residues. DNA of the CDR3: TGTGCCAGCAGCTTCGGACAGGCGCTTGAAGCTTTCTTT. The encoded protein is CASSFGQALEAFF.

The J gene is TRBJ2-2, the V gene TRBV7-7; possible D gene TRBD2, 6 bases. V was trimmed by 5 bases and J by 14 bases, leaving 12 bases between them. The CDR3 spans 11 residues. The germline CDR1 and CDR2 sequences are SSHAT and FNYEAQ (reference sequence). The CDR3 is CASSGGPVLFF. CDR3 nucleotides: TGTGCCAGCAGCGGAGGGCCAGTACTGTTTTTT.

The chain employs TRBV2 and TRBJ2-7; TRBD1 is a possible D gene (6 bases). V was clipped by 6 bases and J by 5 bases, with 14 bases between them. The CDR3 is 13 amino acids. The germline gives CDR1 SNHLY, CDR2 FYNNEI. CDR3 residues: CASSQTGNHEQYV. CDR3 in DNA: TGTGCCAGCAGCCAAACAGGGAACCACGAGCAGTACGTC.

J is TRBJ2-3 and V is TRBV28, with TRBD2 matching 8 bases. The length of the CDR3 is 15 residues. The V gene's germline CDR1 is MDHEN and CDR2 SYDVKM. Trimming took 7 bases from V and 4 from J; bases not matched to a gene: 10. The CDR3 here is CASTDGGLAADTQYF. DNA of the CDR3: TGTGCCAGCACCGACGGAGGACTAGCCGCAGATACGCAGTATTTT.

This rearrangement joins TRBV5-4 to TRBJ1-1, with TRBD1 matching 7 bases. The V gene end was trimmed by 7 bases and the J gene end by 5 bases; junction bases not matched to a gene: 14. The CDR3 runs to 15 residues. In germline, CDR1 is SGHNT, CDR2 YYREEE (reference sequence). The CDR3 DNA reads as TGTGCCAGCCGGTATTCGACAGGGTCAGAAACTGAAGCTTTCTTT. It is translated as CASRYSTGSETEAFF.

The J gene is TRBJ1-1, the V gene TRBV5-6, with D possibly being TRBD1 (5 bases). V was pared by 0 bases and J by 1 base, with 10 bases between. The CDR3 sequence is 15 residues long. Germline V gives CDR1 SGHDT, CDR2 YYEEEE. CDR3 in amino acids: CASSLAGQWNTEAFF. The CDR3 DNA is TGTGCCAGCAGCTTGGCCGGACAATGGAACACTGAAGCTTTCTTT.

The chain couples TRBV18 to TRBJ2-5; perhaps TRBD2 as D (5 bases). The CDR3 is 16 residues long. From germline, CDR1 is KGHSH and CDR2 LQKENI. V was clipped by 6 bases and J by 3 bases, with 20 bases between them. The CDR3 protein is CASSPDRGSGKETQYF. The CDR3 nucleotides read TGTGCCAGCTCGCCCGATCGGGGATCGGGGAAAGAGACCCAGTACTTC.

This clone was seen ten or more times. DNA for the CDR3: TGTGCCAGCAGCAGACAGGGCCCAGGGCCCCAGCATTTT. It encodes CASSRQGPGPQHF. The V and J genes are TRBV9 and TRBJ1-5, with 7 nucleotides matching TRBD1. After removal of 4 bases from V and 9 bases from J, the junction contained 7 bases not matched to a gene. The V gene's germline CDR1 is SGDLS and CDR2 YYNGEE. CDR3 length: 13 residues.

This clone has more than one count but fewer than ten. V and J are TRBV28 and TRBJ1-5, with 10 bases that match TRBD1. This CDR3 comprises 14 residues. CDR1 and CDR2 from the germline V gene are MDHEN and SYDVKM. V shed 7 bases and J 7 bases; nucleotides not matched to a gene: 7. The CDR3 coding sequence is TGTGCCAGCACTACGGGACAGGGGAAACAGCCCCAGCATTTT. Amino acid sequence: CASTTGQGKQPQHF.

This chain joins TRBV6-1 and TRBJ1-5; D perhaps matches TRBD1 (5 bases). The CDR3 sequence is 16 residues long. Trimming pared 2 bases from V and 7 bases from J, leaving 18 bases between. Germline-derived CDR1 and CDR2 are MNHNS and SASEGT. CDR3 protein: CASSEFSGLGGQPQHF. The CDR3 nucleotides read TGTGCCAGCAGTGAATTTTCTGGGTTGGGGGGGCAGCCCCAGCATTTT.